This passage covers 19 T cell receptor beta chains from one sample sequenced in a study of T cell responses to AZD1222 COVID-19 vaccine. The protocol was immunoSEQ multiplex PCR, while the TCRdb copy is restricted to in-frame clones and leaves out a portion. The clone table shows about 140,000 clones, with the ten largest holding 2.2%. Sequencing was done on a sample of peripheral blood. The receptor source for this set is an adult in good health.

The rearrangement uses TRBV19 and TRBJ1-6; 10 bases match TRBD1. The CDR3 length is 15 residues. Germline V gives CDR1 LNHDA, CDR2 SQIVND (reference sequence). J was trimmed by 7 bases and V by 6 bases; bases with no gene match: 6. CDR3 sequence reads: CASRAPGQGNSPLHF. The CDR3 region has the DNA TGTGCCAGTAGAGCCCCGGGACAGGGGAATTCACCCCTCCACTTT.

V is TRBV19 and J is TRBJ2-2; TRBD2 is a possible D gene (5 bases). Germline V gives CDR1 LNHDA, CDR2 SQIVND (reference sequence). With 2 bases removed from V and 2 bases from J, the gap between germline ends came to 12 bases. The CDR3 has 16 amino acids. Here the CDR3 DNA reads TGTGCCAGTAGTATATCGGCCAGACTAAACACCGGGGAGCTGTTTTTT. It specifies CASSISARLNTGELFF.

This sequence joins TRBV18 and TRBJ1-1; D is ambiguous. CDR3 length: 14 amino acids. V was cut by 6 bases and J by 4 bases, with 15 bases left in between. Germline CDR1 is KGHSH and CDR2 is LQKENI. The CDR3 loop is CASSPRVGPTEAFF. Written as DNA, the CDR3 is TGTGCCAGCTCCCCCCGGGTAGGGCCCACTGAAGCTTTCTTT.

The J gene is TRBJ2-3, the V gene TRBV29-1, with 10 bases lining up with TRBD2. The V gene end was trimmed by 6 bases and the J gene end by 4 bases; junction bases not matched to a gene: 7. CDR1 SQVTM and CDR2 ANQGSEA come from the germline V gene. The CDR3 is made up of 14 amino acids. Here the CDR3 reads CSVGASGGADTQYF. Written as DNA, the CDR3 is TGCAGCGTCGGGGCTAGCGGGGGCGCAGATACGCAGTATTTT.

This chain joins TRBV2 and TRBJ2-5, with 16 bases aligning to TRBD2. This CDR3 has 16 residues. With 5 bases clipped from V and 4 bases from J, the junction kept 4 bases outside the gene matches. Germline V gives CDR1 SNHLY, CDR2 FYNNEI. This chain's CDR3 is CASSQGLAGGRETQYF. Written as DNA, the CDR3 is TGTGCCAGCAGTCAGGGACTAGCGGGGGGGCGAGAGACCCAGTACTTC.

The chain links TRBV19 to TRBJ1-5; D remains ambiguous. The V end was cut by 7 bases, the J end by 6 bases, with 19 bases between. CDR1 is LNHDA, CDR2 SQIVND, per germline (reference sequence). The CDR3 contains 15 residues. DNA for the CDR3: TGTGCCAGTACCATCCACTTCACACCCGGTCAGCCCCAGCATTTT. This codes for CASTIHFTPGQPQHF.

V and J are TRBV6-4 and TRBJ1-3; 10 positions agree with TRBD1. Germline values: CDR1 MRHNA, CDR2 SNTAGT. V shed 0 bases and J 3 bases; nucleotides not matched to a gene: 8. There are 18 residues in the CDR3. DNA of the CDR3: TGTGCCAGCAGTGACTCGACAGGGGGCGCGATGATTGGAAACACCATATATTTT. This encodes CASSDSTGGAMIGNTIYF.

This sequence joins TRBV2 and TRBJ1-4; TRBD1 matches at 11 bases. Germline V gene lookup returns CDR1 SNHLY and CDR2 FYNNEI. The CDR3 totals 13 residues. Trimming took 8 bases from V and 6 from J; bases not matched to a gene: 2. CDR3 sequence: CASWTGGHEKLFF. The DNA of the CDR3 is TGTGCCAGCTGGACAGGGGGCCATGAAAAACTGTTTTTT. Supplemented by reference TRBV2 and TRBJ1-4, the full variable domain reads EPEVTQTPSHQVTQMGQEVILRCVPISNHLYFYWYRQILGQKVEFLVSFYNNEISEKSEIFDDQFSVERPDGSNFTLKIRSTKLEDSAMYFCASWTGGHEKLFFGSGTQLSVL.

The CDR3 DNA reads as TGTGCCAGCAGCTCCAGGGGGCCGGAGACCCAGTACTTC. Translated: CASSSRGPETQYF. V usage is TRBV7-9 and J usage is TRBJ2-5; 8 bases line up with TRBD1. CDR1 SEHNR and CDR2 FQNEAQ come from the germline V gene (reference sequence). Trimming removed 4 bases from V and 5 bases from J; junction bases left unmatched: 3. This CDR3 is 13 amino acids long.

CDR3: CATSRERQGVYEQYF. CDR3 sequence (DNA): TGTGCCACCAGCAGAGAAAGACAGGGGGTCTACGAGCAGTACTTC. This chain joins TRBV15 and TRBJ2-7; 9 bases agree with TRBD1. CDR3 length: 15 residues. Germline V gene lookup returns CDR1 LNHNV and CDR2 YYDKDF (reference sequence). The trim removed 0 bases at V and 3 bases at J, leaving 3 bases unmatched.

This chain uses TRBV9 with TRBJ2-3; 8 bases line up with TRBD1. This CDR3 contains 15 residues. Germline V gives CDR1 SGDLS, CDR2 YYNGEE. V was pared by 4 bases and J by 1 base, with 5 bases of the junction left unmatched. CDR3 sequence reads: CASSQGAPGTDTQYF. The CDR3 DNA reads TGTGCCAGCAGCCAGGGGGCGCCTGGCACAGATACGCAGTATTTT.

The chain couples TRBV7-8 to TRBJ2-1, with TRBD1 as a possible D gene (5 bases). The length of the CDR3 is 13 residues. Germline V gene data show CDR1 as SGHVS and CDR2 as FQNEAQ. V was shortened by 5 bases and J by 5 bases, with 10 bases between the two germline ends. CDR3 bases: TGTGCCAGCAGCGACAGACCTAACAATGAGCAGTTCTTC. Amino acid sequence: CASSDRPNNEQFF.

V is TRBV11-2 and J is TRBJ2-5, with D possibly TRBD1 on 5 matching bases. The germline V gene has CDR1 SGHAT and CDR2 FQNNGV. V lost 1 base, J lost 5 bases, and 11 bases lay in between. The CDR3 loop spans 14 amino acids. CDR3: CASSLGGPGETQYF. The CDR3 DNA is TGTGCCAGCAGCTTAGGGGGCCCAGGGGAGACCCAGTACTTC.

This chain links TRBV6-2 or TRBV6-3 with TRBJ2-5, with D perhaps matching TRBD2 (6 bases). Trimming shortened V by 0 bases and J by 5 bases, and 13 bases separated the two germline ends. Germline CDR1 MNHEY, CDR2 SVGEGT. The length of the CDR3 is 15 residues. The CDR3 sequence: CASSYSTTSFETQYF. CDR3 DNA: TGTGCCAGCAGTTACTCCACAACTAGCTTCGAGACCCAGTACTTC.

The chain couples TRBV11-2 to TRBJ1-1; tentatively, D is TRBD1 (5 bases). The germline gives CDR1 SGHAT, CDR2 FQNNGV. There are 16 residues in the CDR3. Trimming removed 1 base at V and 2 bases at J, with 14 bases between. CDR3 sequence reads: CASSLVMGVRNTEAFF. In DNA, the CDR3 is TGTGCCAGCAGCTTAGTGATGGGGGTGAGAAACACTGAAGCTTTCTTT.

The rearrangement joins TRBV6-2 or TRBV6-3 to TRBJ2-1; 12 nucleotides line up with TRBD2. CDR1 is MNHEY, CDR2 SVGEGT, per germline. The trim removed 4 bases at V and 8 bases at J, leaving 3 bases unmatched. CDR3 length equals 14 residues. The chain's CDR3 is CASSLRLAGDEQFF. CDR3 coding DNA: TGTGCCAGCAGTTTAAGACTAGCGGGGGATGAGCAGTTCTTC.

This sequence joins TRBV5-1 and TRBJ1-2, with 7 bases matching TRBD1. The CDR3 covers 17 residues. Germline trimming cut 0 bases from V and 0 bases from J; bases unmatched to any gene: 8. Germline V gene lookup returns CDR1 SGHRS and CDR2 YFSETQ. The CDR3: CASSLEGTVRANYGYTF. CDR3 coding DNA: TGCGCCAGCAGCTTGGAGGGGACAGTTAGGGCTAACTATGGCTACACCTTC.

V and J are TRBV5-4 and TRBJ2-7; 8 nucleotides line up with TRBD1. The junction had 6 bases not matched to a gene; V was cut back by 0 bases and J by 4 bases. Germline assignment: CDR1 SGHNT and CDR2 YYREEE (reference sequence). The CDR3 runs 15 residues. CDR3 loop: CASSLGQGAQYEQYF. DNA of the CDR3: TGTGCCAGCAGCTTGGGTCAGGGGGCCCAATACGAGCAGTACTTC.

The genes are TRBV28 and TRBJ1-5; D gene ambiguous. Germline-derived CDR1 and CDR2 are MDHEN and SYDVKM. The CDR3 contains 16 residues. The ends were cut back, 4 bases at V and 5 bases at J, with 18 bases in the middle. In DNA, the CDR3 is TGTGCCAGCAGTTCCGATCTCGGTCCCCCAGATCAGCCCCAGCATTTT. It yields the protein CASSSDLGPPDQPQHF.